A selection of T cell receptor beta chains follows, all from one sample in a study of CD8 T cells in ankylosing spondylitis. A single record per CDR3 protein comes from TCRdb applying MiXCR to the 5' RACE reads. The sample includes around 890,000 distinct CDR3 sequences, approximately 12% of them seen just once. The sequencing sample was made of blood, either unsorted or a sorted T cell fraction (not recorded which). Receptors originate from a male donor with ankylosing spondylitis. The CDR3 runs from the conserved cysteine through the conserved F or W. D genes are given only for firm matches. Expanded clones get a size class; other rows say once, few or many, or leave the size out.

cdr3_nt | cdr3_aa | clone_size | d_call | j_call | v_call
TGTGCCAGCAGCCATCTGGAGGGCAGGGGGTATGGCTACACCTTC | CASSHLEGRGYGYTF | few | TRBD1 | TRBJ1-2 | TRBV4-2
TGCAGCGGTAGCGGGGGGGCCGATGAGCAGTTCTTC | CSGSGGADEQFF | many | TRBD2 | TRBJ2-1 | TRBV29-1
TGCAGTGCTAGTAGTCTGAGCGATCAGCCCCAGCATTTT | CSASSLSDQPQHF | many | - | TRBJ1-5 | TRBV20-1
TGCGCCAGCAGCCGGGGACTACTTCCGTTTATGTCCTACGAGCAGTACTTC | CASSRGLLPFMSYEQYF | few | TRBD2 | TRBJ2-7 | TRBV5-1
TGTGCCAGCAGTGAATGGCGGCAAGAGACCCAGTACTTC | CASSEWRQETQYF | few | - | TRBJ2-5 | TRBV2
TGCAGTGCTAGGTCTTTAAGACAGCTGCCCCTGGGCTATGGCTACACCTTC | CSARSLRQLPLGYGYTF | - | - | TRBJ1-2 | TRBV20-1
TGTGCCAGCAGCAGGGACGGAACGCGGAACACCATATATTTT | CASSRDGTRNTIYF | - | - | TRBJ1-3 | TRBV7-2
TGCAGTGCTAGGGGTGGCCACTACGAGCAGTACTTC | CSARGGHYEQYF | - | - | TRBJ2-7 | TRBV20-1
TGTGCCAGCAGCGAGACAGGGACCTACGAGCAGTACTTC | CASSETGTYEQYF | few | TRBD1 | TRBJ2-7 | TRBV11-2
TGTGCCAGCAGTTTGGTCCGACAGGGACCCGGCGCTGAAGCTTTCTTT | CASSLVRQGPGAEAFF | few | TRBD1 | TRBJ1-1 | TRBV27
TGTGCCATCAGTGGTAGAACTAACTCTGGAAACACCATATATTTT | CAISGRTNSGNTIYF | many | - | TRBJ1-3 | TRBV10-3
TGTGCCAGCAGCCACCGCTCAGGGGCCCGTCGCGAGCAGTACTTC | CASSHRSGARREQYF | - | - | TRBJ2-7 | TRBV12-3/TRBV12-4
TGTGCCAGCAGTTTAAGTCAGACACCCGGGGAGCTGTTTTTT | CASSLSQTPGELFF | - | - | TRBJ2-2 | TRBV28
TGTGCCACTTCGACAGGTTACACTGAAGCTTTCTTT | CATSTGYTEAFF | - | - | TRBJ1-1 | TRBV25-1
TGTGCCAGCAGCCAAGATGACGGTATGGGGCCCCCCAACACTGAAGCTTTCTTT | CASSQDDGMGPPNTEAFF | - | - | TRBJ1-1 | TRBV3-1
TGCGCCAGCAGCTGGGGAAGGAGTTCAGGCCAAGAGACCCAGTACTTC | CASSWGRSSGQETQYF | few | - | TRBJ2-5 | TRBV5-1
TGTGCCAGCAGTTTATCTTGGGGACACATTCAGTACTTC | CASSLSWGHIQYF | few | - | TRBJ2-4 | TRBV27
TGCTTGACAGGGGAGAGCACCGGGGAGCTGTTTTTT | CLTGESTGELFF | - | TRBD1 | TRBJ2-2 | TRBV20-1
TGCAGTGCTAGAGACATTTTAGATACGCAGTATTTT | CSARDILDTQYF | many | - | TRBJ2-3 | TRBV20-1
TGCAGTGCTGGGAGACTAGGGCTCAATCAGCCCCAGCATTTT | CSAGRLGLNQPQHF | - | - | TRBJ1-5 | TRBV20-1
TGCAGTGCCCGATCGACAGGATTTCAAGAGACCCAGTACTTC | CSARSTGFQETQYF | - | - | TRBJ2-5 | TRBV20-1
TGCAGCGTTGTGGTTAGCGGGAAAGAGACCCAGTACTTC | CSVVVSGKETQYF | few | TRBD2 | TRBJ2-5 | TRBV29-1
TGCGCCAGCAGGCAAGGACAGGGGGCTATGAACACTGAAGCTTTCTTT | CASRQGQGAMNTEAFF | - | TRBD1 | TRBJ1-1 | TRBV5-1
TGTGCCAGCAGCCCCAAGACAGTACAGTACTTC | CASSPKTVQYF | - | - | TRBJ2-7 | TRBV7-2
TGTGCCAGCAGTTACGCCAACAGGGGTAGCGGCTACACCTTC | CASSYANRGSGYTF | - | TRBD1 | TRBJ1-2 | TRBV6-5
TGTGCCAGCAGCTCCGGGGGGCACTATGGCTACACCTTC | CASSSGGHYGYTF | few | - | TRBJ1-2 | TRBV7-2
TGTGCCAGCAGCCAATTTACACGGATGCCAGATACGCAGTATTTT | CASSQFTRMPDTQYF | - | - | TRBJ2-3 | TRBV7-9
TGCAGTGCTACGGACGGGCTGAGCTCCTATAATTCACCCCTCCACTTT | CSATDGLSSYNSPLHF | few | - | TRBJ1-6 | TRBV20-1
TGCAGTGCTAGTGGGAAGCCAGACTACGAGCAGTACTTC | CSASGKPDYEQYF | - | - | TRBJ2-7 | TRBV20-1
TGTGCCAGCTCACCATTCTCGACTAGCGGGAAGCAAGTGGAGACCCAGTACTTC | CASSPFSTSGKQVETQYF | - | TRBD2 | TRBJ2-5 | TRBV18
TGCAGTGCTAGAAGCCCCACAGATACGCAGTATTTT | CSARSPTDTQYF | many | - | TRBJ2-3 | TRBV20-1
TGTGCCAGCAGGGCAATCTCCTACGAGCAGTACTTC | CASRAISYEQYF | few | - | TRBJ2-7 | TRBV28
TGTGCCAGCAGCCAAGGCCGTCCAGCCCTCTCTGGAAACACCATATATTTT | CASSQGRPALSGNTIYF | - | - | TRBJ1-3 | TRBV4-2
TGCGCCAGCAGCTTGCTTGTCAGCACCCAAGAGACCCAGTACTTC | CASSLLVSTQETQYF | - | - | TRBJ2-5 | TRBV5-1
TGTGCCAGTAGTATCTCGGGGTGGGACACTGAAGCTTTCTTT | CASSISGWDTEAFF | - | - | TRBJ1-1 | TRBV19
TGTGCCAGCAGTTTATCGATCGCCAGCCTACTAGCGGATACGCAGTATTTT | CASSLSIASLLADTQYF | - | TRBD2 | TRBJ2-3 | TRBV27
TGTGCCAGCAGCCAAGTCATGGCCAGGCGACTCGGGACTCTCTCCTACAATGAGCAGTTCTTC | CASSQVMARRLGTLSYNEQFF | few | - | TRBJ2-1 | TRBV4-2
TGTGCCTCCCGGGACAGGGGCCACCAAGTTAGCAATCAGCCCCAGCATTTT | CASRDRGHQVSNQPQHF | few | TRBD1 | TRBJ1-5 | TRBV27
TGTGCCATCAGGCCGGGACAGGGGGACCCCGGGGAGCTGTTTTTT | CAIRPGQGDPGELFF | once | TRBD1 | TRBJ2-2 | TRBV10-3
TGCAGTCTCCCCATCGGGGGAGGCAATGAGCAGTTCTTC | CSLPIGGGNEQFF | many | - | TRBJ2-1 | TRBV20-1
TGTGCCAGCAGTTTCGGGGAGAACACTGAAGCCTTCTTT | CASSFGENTEAFF | many | - | TRBJ1-1 | TRBV2
TGTGCCAGCAGCTCCTCGTCAAAGTATACGCAGTATTTT | CASSSSSKYTQYF | - | - | TRBJ2-3 | TRBV7-2
TGTGCCATCAGGGACAGGGGATCTGAAAAACTGTTTTTT | CAIRDRGSEKLFF | many | TRBD1 | TRBJ1-4 | TRBV10-3
TGCGCCAGCACAAGGAAGGGACTAGCATACGATACGCAGTATTTT | CASTRKGLAYDTQYF | - | TRBD2 | TRBJ2-3 | TRBV10-2
TGTGCCAGCAGCTTGTGGGCCCCCATTTCCTACGAGCAGTACTTC | CASSLWAPISYEQYF | - | - | TRBJ2-7 | TRBV5-8
TGTGCCAGCAGCCTGGGACGAGACGGCGGGGAGCTGTTTTTT | CASSLGRDGGELFF | once | - | TRBJ2-2 | TRBV5-6
TGTGCCAGCAGCTTACTCCGCGCAACTAATGAAAAACTGTTTTTT | CASSLLRATNEKLFF | - | - | TRBJ1-4 | TRBV7-2
TGTGCCAGCAGCTGGTTTCAAGAGACCCAGTACTTC | CASSWFQETQYF | - | - | TRBJ2-5 | TRBV11-2
TGCGCCAGCAAAGGTGCGGGACGTTCCCTCTACAATGAGCAGTTCTTC | CASKGAGRSLYNEQFF | few | - | TRBJ2-1 | TRBV5-1
TGTGCCAGCGGTCAAGGCAGCTTCCACGAGCAGTACTTC | CASGQGSFHEQYF | few | - | TRBJ2-7 | TRBV6-2/TRBV6-3
TGCGCCAGCAGCCCCGGACTGAACGGGCAGCCCCAGCATTTT | CASSPGLNGQPQHF | few | - | TRBJ1-5 | TRBV5-1
TGTGCCTGCAGCTCAGGACAGGACTTCTACTCCTACGAGCAGTACTTC | CACSSGQDFYSYEQYF | few | TRBD1 | TRBJ2-7 | TRBV11-2
TGTGCCAGCAGTCCGGGACAGGCATTGGTGCAGTACTTC | CASSPGQALVQYF | few | TRBD1 | TRBJ2-7 | TRBV27